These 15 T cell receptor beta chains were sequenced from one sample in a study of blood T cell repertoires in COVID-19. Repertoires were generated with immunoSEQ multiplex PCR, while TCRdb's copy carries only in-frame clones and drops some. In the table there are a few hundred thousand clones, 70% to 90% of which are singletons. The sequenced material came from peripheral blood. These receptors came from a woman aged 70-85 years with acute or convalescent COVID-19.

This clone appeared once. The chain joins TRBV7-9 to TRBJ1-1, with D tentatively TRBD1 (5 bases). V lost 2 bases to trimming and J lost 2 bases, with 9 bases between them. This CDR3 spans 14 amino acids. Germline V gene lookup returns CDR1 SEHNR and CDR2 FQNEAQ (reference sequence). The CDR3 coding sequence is TGTGCCAGCAGCTTACAGGGAGGTAACACTGAAGCTTTCTTT. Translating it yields CASSLQGGNTEAFF.

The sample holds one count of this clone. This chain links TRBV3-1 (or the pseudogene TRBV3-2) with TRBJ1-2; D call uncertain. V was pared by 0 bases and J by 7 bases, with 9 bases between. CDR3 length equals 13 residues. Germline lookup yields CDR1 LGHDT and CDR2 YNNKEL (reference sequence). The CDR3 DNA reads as TGTGCCAGCAGCCAAGAGGGGAGGGTTGGCTACACCTTC. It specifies CASSQEGRVGYTF.

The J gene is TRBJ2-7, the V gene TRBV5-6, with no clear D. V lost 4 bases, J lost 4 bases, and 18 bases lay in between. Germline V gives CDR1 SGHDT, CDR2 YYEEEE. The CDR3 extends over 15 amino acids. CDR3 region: CASSAPLEAKYEQYF. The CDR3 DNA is TGTGCCAGCAGCGCCCCCCTAGAGGCGAAATACGAGCAGTACTTC.

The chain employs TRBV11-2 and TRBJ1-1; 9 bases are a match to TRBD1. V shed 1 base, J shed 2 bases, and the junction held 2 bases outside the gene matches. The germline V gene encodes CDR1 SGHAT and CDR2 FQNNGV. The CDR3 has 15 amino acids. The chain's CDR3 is CASSLAGQGNTEAFF. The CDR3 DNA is TGTGCCAGCAGCTTAGCGGGACAGGGTAACACTGAAGCTTTCTTT.

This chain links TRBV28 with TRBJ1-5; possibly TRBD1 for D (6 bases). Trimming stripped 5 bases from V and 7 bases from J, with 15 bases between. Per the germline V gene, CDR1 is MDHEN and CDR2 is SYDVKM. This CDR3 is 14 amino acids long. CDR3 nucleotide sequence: TGTGCCAGCAGTGTACAGGGAAGAAAGCAGCCCCAGCATTTT. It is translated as CASSVQGRKQPQHF. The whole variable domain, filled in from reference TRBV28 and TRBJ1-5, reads DVKVTQSSRYLVKRTGEKVFLECVQDMDHENMFWYRQDPGLGLRLIYFSYDVKMKEKGDIPEGYSVSREKKERFSLILESASTNQTSMYLCASSVQGRKQPQHFGDGTRLSIL.

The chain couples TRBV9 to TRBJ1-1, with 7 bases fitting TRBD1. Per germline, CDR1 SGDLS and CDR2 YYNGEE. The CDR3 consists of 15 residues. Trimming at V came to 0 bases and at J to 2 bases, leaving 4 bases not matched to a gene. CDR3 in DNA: TGTGCCAGCAGCGTAGTAGGGGGCTCAAACACTGAAGCTTTCTTT. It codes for CASSVVGGSNTEAFF.

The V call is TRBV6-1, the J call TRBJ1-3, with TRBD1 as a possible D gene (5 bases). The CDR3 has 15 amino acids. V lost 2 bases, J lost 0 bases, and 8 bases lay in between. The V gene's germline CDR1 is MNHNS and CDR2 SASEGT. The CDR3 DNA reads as TGTGCCAGCAGTGAAAGCGGGGGCTCTGGAAACACCATATATTTT. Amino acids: CASSESGGSGNTIYF.

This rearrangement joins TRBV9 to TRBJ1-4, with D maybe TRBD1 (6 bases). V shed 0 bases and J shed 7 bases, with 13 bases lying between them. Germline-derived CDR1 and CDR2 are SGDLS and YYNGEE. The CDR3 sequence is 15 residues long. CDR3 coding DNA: TGTGCCAGCAGCGTAGGAGGACAGAGGAGTGAAAAACTGTTTTTT. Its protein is CASSVGGQRSEKLFF.

The DNA for the CDR3 is TGTGCCAGCTCACCCCAGACAGGGGTTGTTGAAGCTTTCTTT. As protein: CASSPQTGVVEAFF. This rearrangement joins TRBV18 to TRBJ1-1; TRBD1 matches 8 bases. This CDR3 region has 14 residues. Germline loops: CDR1 KGHSH, CDR2 LQKENI. The V segment lost 3 bases and the J segment 7 bases; nucleotides outside the gene matches: 7.

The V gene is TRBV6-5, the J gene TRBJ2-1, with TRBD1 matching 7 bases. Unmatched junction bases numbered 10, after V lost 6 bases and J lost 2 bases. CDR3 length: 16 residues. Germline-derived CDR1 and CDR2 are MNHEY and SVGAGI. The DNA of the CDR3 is TGTGCCAGCAGCTACCACAGGGGAATGGCCTACAATGAGCAGTTCTTC. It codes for CASSYHRGMAYNEQFF.

This CDR3 is CASSFRSPPGSDTQYF. DNA for the CDR3: TGTGCCAGCAGCTTTAGATCCCCCCCAGGATCAGATACGCAGTATTTT. This chain uses TRBV7-2 with TRBJ2-3, with D hard to call. Trimming cost V 3 bases and J 4 bases, with 17 bases left between them. Per germline, CDR1 SGHTA and CDR2 FQGNSA. CDR3 size: 16 residues.

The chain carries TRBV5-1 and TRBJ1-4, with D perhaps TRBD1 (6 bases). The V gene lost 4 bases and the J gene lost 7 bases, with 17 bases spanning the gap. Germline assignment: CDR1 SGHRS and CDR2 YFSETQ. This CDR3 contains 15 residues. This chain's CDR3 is CASSPGHGVLEKLFF. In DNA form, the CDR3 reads TGCGCCAGCAGCCCGGGACATGGGGTTCTTGAAAAACTGTTTTTT.

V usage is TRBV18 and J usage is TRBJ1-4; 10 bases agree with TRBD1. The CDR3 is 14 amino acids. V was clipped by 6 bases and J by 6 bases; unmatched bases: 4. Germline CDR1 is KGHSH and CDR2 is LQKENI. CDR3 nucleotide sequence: TGTGCCAGCTCCCAGGGACAGGGGTATGAAAAACTGTTTTTT. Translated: CASSQGQGYEKLFF.

The CDR3 sequence is CASSLGRVAEKLFF. The CDR3 DNA follows: TGTGCCAGCAGCTTGGGCAGGGTGGCGGAAAAACTGTTTTTT. V is TRBV5-4 and J is TRBJ1-4, with D possibly TRBD1 on 5 matching bases. The V gene's germline CDR1 is SGHNT and CDR2 YYREEE (reference sequence). The CDR3 covers 14 residues. V shed 0 bases and J shed 8 bases, with 11 bases lying between them.

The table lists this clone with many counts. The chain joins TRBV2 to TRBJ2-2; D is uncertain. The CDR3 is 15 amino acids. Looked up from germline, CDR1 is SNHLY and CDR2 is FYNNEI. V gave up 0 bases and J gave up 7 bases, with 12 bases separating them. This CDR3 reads CASSEARHHNGELFF. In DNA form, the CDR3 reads TGTGCCAGCAGTGAAGCACGACATCACAACGGGGAGCTGTTTTTT.